This T cell receptor beta chain was sequenced in a study of blood T cell repertoires in COVID-19. The CDR3 is made up of 16 amino acids. Germline-derived CDR1 and CDR2 are SGHVS and FNYEAQ. The V end lost 1 base, the J end lost 0 bases, and 10 bases lay between the germline ends. Authors' methods: Estimation of nucleated cell counts relied on the amplification of reference gene primers. Data came from immunoSEQ multiplex PCR; TCRdb stores just in-frame clones and leaves some out. Clone size and V and J calls were adopted from that table, with D and trimming inferred from the DNA. This sample has fewer than 700,000 clones, with about 88% found just once.

The receptor was isolated from a woman aged 50 to 65 with COVID-19, enrolled during active disease. This rearrangement joins TRBV7-6 to TRBJ1-3; D is ambiguous. Sequenced input: peripheral blood. CDR3 region: CASSLGSGYSGNTIYF. CDR3 sequence (DNA): TGTGCCAGCAGCTTAGGAAGCGGTTACTCTGGAAACACCATATATTTT.